The next 19 T cell receptor beta chains were all read from a single sample in a study of cytomegalovirus exposure and HLA in healthy donors (dated by TCRdb to the late 2010s). Receptor libraries were prepared by the immunoSEQ multiplex PCR assay. A mixture of 60 forward primers for TCR Vbeta segments and 13 reverse primers for TCR Jbeta segments was used in the multiplex PCR. TCRdb re-hosts the immuneACCESS table, in-frame sequences only. Its copies lack some clones; in the studies checked, an unresolved V gene accounts for under half of them, and the cause for the rest is not known. Present in this sample are some 170,000 clones, 65% to 80% of which were seen just once. The leading ten clones occupy more than 4% of the sample. Material: PBMCs. These TCRs come from a man aged 40-55 years in good health and CMV-seronegative.

The chain has TRBV11-2 and TRBJ1-2, with D unclear. V was clipped by 5 bases and J by 4 bases, with 8 bases between them. The CDR3 is made up of 12 amino acids. Germline CDR1 is SGHAT and CDR2 is FQNNGV. CDR3 DNA sequence: TGTGCCAGCAGCCAAGGCGGCTATGGCTACACCTTC. The encoded protein is CASSQGGYGYTF.

This clone was found a few times. The chain uses TRBV6-4 and TRBJ2-3, with TRBD2 identical over 8 bases. This CDR3 has 16 residues. Trimming took 3 bases from V and 6 from J; bases not matched to a gene: 11. Germline-derived CDR1 and CDR2 are MRHNA and SNTAGT. CDR3: CASSDFSGGAVDTQYF. In nucleotides, the CDR3 is TGTGCCAGCAGTGATTTCTCCGGGGGGGCCGTCGATACGCAGTATTTT.

This chain links TRBV15 with TRBJ2-6; D is perhaps TRBD2 (5 bases). Trimming removed 3 bases from V and 0 bases from J, with 12 bases in between. The V gene's germline CDR1 is LNHNV and CDR2 YYDKDF (reference sequence). The CDR3 contains 17 residues. CDR3 sequence: CATSSTRLSSGANVLTF. For the CDR3, the DNA is TGTGCCACCAGCAGTACAAGACTAAGCTCTGGGGCCAACGTCCTGACTTTC.

The genes are TRBV7-9 and TRBJ2-5, with 9 bases identical to TRBD1. Germline-derived CDR1 and CDR2 are SEHNR and FQNEAQ (reference sequence). The V and J ends lost 5 bases and 5 bases, in that order; junction bases with no gene match: 9. The CDR3 has 15 residues. The CDR3 region has the DNA TGTGCCAGCAGCGCCCTACAGGGGGCATGGGAGACCCAGTACTTC. Its translation is CASSALQGAWETQYF.

V and J are TRBV25-1 and TRBJ2-7; D unclear. This CDR3 is built from 15 residues. Germline values: CDR1 MGHDK, CDR2 SYGVNS. V lost 4 bases, J lost 4 bases, and 17 bases lay in between. The CDR3 loop is CASSVIRVSHYEQYF. The CDR3, as DNA: TGTGCCAGCAGTGTTATCCGGGTCTCCCATTACGAGCAGTACTTC.

V usage is TRBV4-2 and J usage is TRBJ2-6; D possibly corresponds to TRBD2 (5 bases). V lost 1 base to trimming and J lost 4 bases, with 14 bases between them. From germline, CDR1 is LGHNA and CDR2 YNFKEQ. The CDR3 loop spans 17 amino acids. The CDR3 here is CASSQGARVDGANVLTF. The DNA for the CDR3 is TGTGCCAGCAGCCAAGGGGCGAGGGTGGACGGGGCCAACGTCCTGACTTTC.

V and J are TRBV11-1 and TRBJ2-1; TRBD2 matches at 10 bases. The ends lost 1 base at V and 9 bases at J; junction bases unmatched: 6. Germline CDR1 reads SGHAT; CDR2 reads FQDESV (reference sequence). CDR3 size: 15 residues. CDR3 coding DNA: TGTGCCAGCAGCTTAGAGAGCGGGGGGGCCAGTGAGCAGTTCTTC. It translates to CASSLESGGASEQFF.

The genes are TRBV6-1 and TRBJ1-1; the match to TRBD1 covers 9 bases. The J segment lost 12 bases and the V segment lost 3 bases, leaving 14 bases of the junction unmatched. CDR1 and CDR2 (germline): MNHNS, SASEGT. The CDR3 has 15 amino acids. CDR3 amino acids: CASSDPQGANMRTFF. CDR3 bases: TGTGCCAGCAGTGATCCACAGGGGGCGAATATGAGGACTTTCTTT.

The V gene is TRBV6-6, the J gene TRBJ1-5; a weak D match, TRBD1 (5 bases). Germline V CDR1 and CDR2: MNHNY, SVGAGI (reference sequence). The CDR3 has 14 amino acids. V dropped 7 bases and J dropped 9 bases, with 19 bases sitting between them. Here the CDR3 reads CASIPSGDLGPQHF. CDR3 sequence (DNA): TGTGCCAGCATTCCATCGGGGGACTTGGGGCCCCAGCATTTT.

This chain links TRBV5-1 with TRBJ1-1, with 11 positions matching TRBD1. In germline, CDR1 is SGHRS, CDR2 YFSETQ. The CDR3 consists of 16 residues. Losses at the gene ends were 3 bases for V and 0 bases for J; bases not matched to a gene: 4. Here the CDR3 reads CASSWDRGFMNTEAFF. The CDR3 nucleotides are TGCGCCAGCAGCTGGGACAGGGGGTTTATGAACACTGAAGCTTTCTTT.

The gene calls are TRBV28 and TRBJ2-3; TRBD2 agrees at 7 bases. The junction had 8 bases not matched to a gene; V was cut back by 3 bases and J by 2 bases. From germline, CDR1 is MDHEN and CDR2 SYDVKM. The length of the CDR3 is 16 residues. DNA for the CDR3: TGTGCCAGCAGTTTTGTAACGGGGGGATCCACAGATACGCAGTATTTT. Residues: CASSFVTGGSTDTQYF.

This clone was found once. The V gene is TRBV9, the J gene TRBJ2-1, with 9 nucleotides matching TRBD1. V was clipped by 6 bases and J by 6 bases; unmatched bases: 7. Germline CDR1 reads SGDLS; CDR2 reads YYNGEE. CDR3 size: 14 residues. Here the CDR3 reads CASNPDRGFNEQFF. Here the CDR3 DNA reads TGTGCCAGCAACCCCGACAGGGGGTTCAATGAGCAGTTCTTC.

This clone was detected once. The chain has TRBV5-4 and TRBJ1-3; 7 bases fit TRBD1. The CDR3 spans 16 residues. Trimming cost V 4 bases and J 4 bases; bases outside gene matches: 11. CDR1 SGHNT and CDR2 YYREEE come from the germline V gene (reference sequence). This CDR3 is CASSREQTGLGNTIYF. The CDR3 DNA reads as TGTGCCAGCAGCCGCGAACAGACAGGGCTCGGAAACACCATATATTTT.

V is TRBV11-2 and J is TRBJ2-1; 9 positions agree with TRBD1. Looked up from germline, CDR1 is SGHAT and CDR2 is FQNNGV. CDR3 length: 16 residues. V trimming: 5 bases; J trimming: 5 bases; junction bases outside the gene matches: 10. This chain's CDR3 is CASSPSPGQGDNEQFF. The CDR3 bases are TGTGCCAGCAGCCCCTCCCCGGGACAGGGAGACAATGAGCAGTTCTTC.

The genes are TRBV5-3 and TRBJ1-1; unclear D gene. TRBV5-3 qualifies as an ORF whose function is uncertain. Trimming stripped 0 bases from V and 6 bases from J, with 18 bases between. There are 16 residues in the CDR3. The CDR3 spells CARSLEFEEGSSEAFF. DNA for the CDR3: TGTGCCAGAAGCTTGGAGTTCGAAGAGGGCAGTTCTGAAGCTTTCTTT.

The chain couples TRBV29-1 to TRBJ2-7, with D maybe TRBD1 (5 bases). V was cut by 4 bases and J by 3 bases, with 13 bases left in between. The CDR3 is 13 residues long. Germline CDR1 SQVTM, CDR2 ANQGSEA. The CDR3 reads CSVVRLGDYEQYF. The CDR3 region has the DNA TGCAGCGTTGTTCGGCTAGGGGACTACGAGCAGTACTTC.

This sequence joins TRBV29-1 and TRBJ2-2; possible D gene TRBD1, 6 bases. Germline V gene sequence: CDR1 SQVTM, CDR2 ANQGSEA. The CDR3 contains 14 residues. V lost 8 bases and J 5 bases, leaving 18 bases between the germline ends. The CDR3: CSIGGRVGTGELFF. In DNA, the CDR3 is TGCAGCATTGGGGGCAGGGTTGGTACCGGGGAGCTGTTTTTT.

This sequence joins TRBV30 and TRBJ1-4; 9 bases align to TRBD1. The trim removed 7 bases at V and 6 bases at J, leaving 12 bases unmatched. The CDR3 is 15 amino acids. Germline V gene data show CDR1 as GTSNPN and CDR2 as SVGIG (reference sequence). This CDR3 is CASNLGGTGHEKLFF. CDR3 bases: TGTGCCTCTAACCTTGGCGGGACAGGGCATGAAAAACTGTTTTTT.

The chain combines TRBV14 with TRBJ1-6; D call uncertain. Trimming took off 4 bases at V and 9 bases at J, with 10 bases between the two ends. CDR1 SGHDN and CDR2 FVKESK come from the germline V gene. The CDR3 spans 13 residues. The CDR3 nucleotides are TGTGCCAGCAGCCCCACGAGGGCTTCACCCCTCCACTTT. Its translation: CASSPTRASPLHF.